These T cell receptor beta chains were read from a single sample in a study of blood T cell repertoires in COVID-19. Assay used: immunoSEQ multiplex PCR; TCRdb lists only in-frame clones, some missing. The sample lists approximately 110,000 clones, approximately 85% seen once, with roughly 7.9% in the top ten. The sequencing input was peripheral blood. These receptors all stem from a man between 65 and 85 years old with acute or convalescent COVID-19. CDR3s leave out the opening cysteine and the closing phenylalanine or tryptophan. Each record gives: V gene, CDR3 protein.

>TRBV9
ASSVDSSPQETQY
>TRBV3-1/TRBV3-2
ASSQTDNGYT
>TRBV7-8
ASSRTGDYGYT
>TRBV5-1
ASSSAQVPQETQY
>TRBV27
ASSQQGLVQF
>TRBV15
ATSRVGGKEQY
>TRBV11-3
ASSPGQSNSYEQY
>TRBV7-2
ASSGTGVQPQH
>TRBV28
ASSLRGKLIRSPLH
>TRBV18
ASSPQLARNTGELF
>TRBV5-4
ASSTDRRGGYT
>TRBV4-1
ASRGTPNTDTQY
>TRBV30
ACYTGRVAF
>TRBV6-4
ASSTYSGRRADTQY
>TRBV6-4
ASSGTINTGELF
>TRBV24-1
ATSDSQTGSTEAF
>TRBV19
ASSTGISNQPQH
>TRBV28
ASSFRGGTGRPKETQY
>TRBV3-1/TRBV3-2
ASSPRRGGVRSGNTIY
>TRBV5-1
ASSLAVAGDEQF
>TRBV25-1
ASSDRQGAPGSPLH
>TRBV28
ASSLGQRNTIY
>TRBV7-8
ASSLGQDNSPLH
>TRBV6-1
ASSDSGGKKKETQY
>TRBV28
ASRSGTGVTGELF
>TRBV11-2
ASSGGIYEQY
>TRBV19
ASSLPGQGVYGYT
>TRBV11-2
ASTLGHGSYGYT
>TRBV9
ASSETSGGVDRQY
>TRBV5-1
ASSLARTGEGYGYT
>TRBV4-2
ASSQDQGFNEQF
>TRBV5-6
ASSYFGTGLSTGELF
>TRBV6-5
ASSSPGQGAEGYT
>TRBV7-9
ASTLAGAEQPQH
>TRBV18
ASSPPGGRGNTEAF
>TRBV9
ASSVGPSSSPLH
>TRBV10-2
ASSEWRGGWDEQF
>TRBV7-8
ASSPTSGGARDTQY
>TRBV3-1/TRBV3-2
ASSYRDRDIQGNEQF
>TRBV9
ASSVAVWHEQF
>TRBV12-3/TRBV12-4
ASSFGTAGGYT
>TRBV10-3
AITPDRGNTEAF
>TRBV4-2
ASSQDFRGTGNSPLH
>TRBV6-4
ASSADRHSTEAF
>TRBV28
ASRGQGERETQY
>TRBV6-5
ASCSSYNSPLH
>TRBV14
ASSREQGTEAF
>TRBV18
ASSPSKDRGGTEAF
>TRBV9
ASSATGRKETQY
>TRBV27
ASSLRGAYGYT
>TRBV7-6
ASSLGRGMNTEAF
>TRBV28
ASSSLQGRYNEKLF